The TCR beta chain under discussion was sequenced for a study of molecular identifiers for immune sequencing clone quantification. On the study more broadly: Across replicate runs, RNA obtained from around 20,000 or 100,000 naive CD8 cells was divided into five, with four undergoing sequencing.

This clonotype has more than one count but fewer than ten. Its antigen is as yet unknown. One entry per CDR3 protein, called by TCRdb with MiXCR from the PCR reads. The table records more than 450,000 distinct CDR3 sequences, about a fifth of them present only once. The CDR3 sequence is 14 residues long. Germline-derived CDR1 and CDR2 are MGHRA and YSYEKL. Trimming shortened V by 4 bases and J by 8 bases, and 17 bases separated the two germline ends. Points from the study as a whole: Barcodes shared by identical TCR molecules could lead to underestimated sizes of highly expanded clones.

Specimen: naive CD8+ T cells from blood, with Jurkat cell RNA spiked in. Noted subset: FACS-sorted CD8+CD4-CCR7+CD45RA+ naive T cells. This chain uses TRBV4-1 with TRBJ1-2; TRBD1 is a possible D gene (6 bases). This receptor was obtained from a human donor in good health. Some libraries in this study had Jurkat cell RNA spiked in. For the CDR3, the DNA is TGCGCCAGCAGCCCAGTACAGGGTGGCGAGGGCTACACCTTC. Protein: CASSPVQGGEGYTF.